The 25 T cell receptor beta chains listed next were all sequenced from one sample in a study of OX40 agonist ivuxolimab in advanced cancers. Here immunoSEQ multiplex PCR was the method, and the copy in TCRdb shows in-frame clones only, minus some. The sample consists of about 22,000 clones, 75% to 90% of them appearing once. Sequencing was performed on CD4+ or CD8+ T cells sorted from blood, taken in a trial of the OX40 agonist ivuxolimab. These receptors all stem from an adult with an advanced solid tumor such as melanoma, head and neck, liver or kidney cancer.

This clone was seen only a few times. This chain joins TRBV5-6 and TRBJ2-1, with 8 bases identical to TRBD1. With V trimmed by 1 base and J by 10 bases, 7 bases remained unmatched. Germline-derived CDR1 and CDR2 are SGHDT and YYEEEE. This CDR3 comprises 14 residues. The CDR3 DNA reads TGTGCCAGCAGCTTGACGGACAGGGCTCGGGAGCAGTTCTTC. Translation gives CASSLTDRAREQFF.

This clone showed up just a few times. V is TRBV7-3 and J is TRBJ1-1; D call uncertain. Trimming left V 5 bases short and J 0 bases short, with 10 bases between. Looked up from germline, CDR1 is SGHTA and CDR2 is FQGTGA. The CDR3 extends over 14 amino acids. The CDR3 spells CASSPTAMNTEAFF. The CDR3 nucleotides read TGTGCCAGCAGCCCCACAGCCATGAACACTGAAGCTTTCTTT. The full variable domain, its missing parts supplied by reference TRBV7-3 and TRBJ1-1, is GAGVSQTPSNKVTEKGKYVELRCDPISGHTALYWYRQSLGQGPEFLIYFQGTGAADDSGLPNDRFFAVRPEGSVSTLKIQRTERGDSAVYLCASSPTAMNTEAFFGQGTRLTVV.

The genes are TRBV27 and TRBJ2-7; 12 bases line up with TRBD2. The CDR3 sequence is 16 residues long. Germline V gene lookup returns CDR1 MNHEY and CDR2 SMNVEV (reference sequence). V dropped 0 bases and J dropped 7; count of bases not matched to a gene: 7. CDR3 in amino acids: CASSLSVTSGRNEQYF. CDR3 nucleotides: TGTGCCAGCAGTTTATCAGTGACTAGCGGGAGAAATGAGCAGTACTTC.

As for this clone: At one boundary the junction diverges from the germline segment, which might be a read error. The J gene is TRBJ2-4, the V gene TRBV27, with D possibly being TRBD1 (5 bases). The CDR3 is 13 amino acids. Germline CDR1 reads MNHEY; CDR2 reads SMNVEV (reference sequence). CDR3 loop: CASTRWGKYIQYF. The CDR3 nucleotides are TGTGCCAGCACCCGTTGGGGCAAATACATTCAGTACTTC.

J is TRBJ1-4 and V is TRBV5-5; D call uncertain. The CDR3 length is 12 residues. Germline V gene lookup returns CDR1 SGHKS and CDR2 YYEKEE (reference sequence). V was clipped by 4 bases and J by 8 bases, with 9 bases between them. The CDR3 is CASSPRGEKLFF. The CDR3 coding sequence is TGTGCCAGCAGCCCCAGAGGGGAAAAACTGTTTTTT.

This clone was counted once. The chain combines TRBV9 with TRBJ2-1, with 13 bases matching TRBD2. V gave up 7 bases and J gave up 9 bases; unmatched junction bases: 10. Germline V gives CDR1 SGDLS, CDR2 YYNGEE. CDR3 length equals 15 residues. CDR3 region: CASGRGLAGRGEQFF. The CDR3 DNA follows: TGTGCCAGCGGGAGGGGACTAGCGGGAAGGGGTGAGCAGTTCTTC.

This clone was picked up one time. The chain uses TRBV6-5 and TRBJ2-1; TRBD2 agrees at 8 bases. The V gene end was trimmed by 6 bases and the J gene end by 7 bases; junction bases not matched to a gene: 11. Germline V gene sequence: CDR1 MNHEY, CDR2 SVGAGI. This CDR3 spans 15 amino acids. CDR3 bases: TGTGCCAGCAGCCGGGCCGGGACTAGTCGGAATGAGCAGTTCTTC. Translation: CASSRAGTSRNEQFF.

V and J are TRBV13 and TRBJ1-1; 8 nucleotides match TRBD1. Germline values: CDR1 PRHDT, CDR2 FYEKMQ (reference sequence). This CDR3 contains 16 residues. V gave up 5 bases and J gave up 3 bases; unmatched junction bases: 11. CDR3 in DNA: TGTGCCAGCAGCGAAACAGGGGGTAGTTCGGACACTGAAGCTTTCTTT. Translating it yields CASSETGGSSDTEAFF.

J is TRBJ2-1 and V is TRBV7-3; tentatively, D is TRBD2 (5 bases). This CDR3 is 15 amino acids long. Trimming took 1 base from V and 0 from J, leaving 7 bases between them. Germline CDR1 and CDR2: SGHTA and FQGTGA. This chain's CDR3 is CASSLIGSSYNEQFF. CDR3 in DNA: TGTGCCAGCAGCTTAATAGGGAGCTCCTACAATGAGCAGTTCTTC.

The genes are TRBV9 and TRBJ2-7; D is unresolved. The CDR3 has 13 residues. The germline V gene has CDR1 SGDLS and CDR2 YYNGEE. The V end was cut by 0 bases, the J end by 3 bases, with 7 bases between. In DNA form, the CDR3 reads TGTGCCAGCAGCGTAGCTACTGGCTACGAGCAGTACTTC. Translated, it gives CASSVATGYEQYF. The entire variable domain, with the rest obtained from reference TRBV9 and TRBJ2-7, is as follows: DSGVTQTPKHLITATGQRVTLRCSPRSGDLSVYWYQQSLDQGLQFLIQYYNGEERAKGNILERFSAQQFPDLHSELNLSSLELGDSALYFCASSVATGYEQYFGPGTRLTVT.

The chain links TRBV6-1 to TRBJ2-1; D may match TRBD1 or TRBD2 (5 bases each). Deletions cut 4 bases from V and 7 bases from J, with 17 bases between. Germline CDR1 reads MNHNS; CDR2 reads SASEGT. CDR3 length: 15 amino acids. CDR3 DNA: TGTGCCAGCAGTGTGGAGAGGGGAAAGTGGAATGAGCAGTTCTTC. Translated: CASSVERGKWNEQFF.

The chain recombines TRBV7-3 with TRBJ2-3, with 11 bases identical to TRBD2. V lost 4 bases to trimming and J lost 6 bases; unmatched junction nucleotides: 6. This CDR3 spans 15 amino acids. Germline V gives CDR1 SGHTA, CDR2 FQGTGA. Written as DNA, the CDR3 is TGTGCCAGCAGCTCGACTAGCGGGGTTCGGGATACGCAGTATTTT. It encodes CASSSTSGVRDTQYF.

V usage is TRBV6-1 and J usage is TRBJ2-7, with 7 bases lining up with TRBD2. The CDR3 runs to 13 residues. CDR1 and CDR2 from the germline V gene are MNHNS and SASEGT. V dropped 6 bases and J dropped 0; count of bases not matched to a gene: 2. The CDR3 spells CASSGRSSYEQYF. CDR3 DNA: TGTGCCAGCAGCGGGAGGAGCTCCTACGAGCAGTACTTC.

This sequence joins TRBV10-1 and TRBJ2-7, with TRBD2 identical over 9 bases. The trim removed 6 bases at V and 2 bases at J, leaving 8 bases unmatched. This CDR3 contains 15 residues. Germline V lookup: CDR1 WNHNN, CDR2 SYGVQD (reference sequence). Here the CDR3 reads CASSLGASGAYEQYF. The CDR3 DNA follows: TGCGCCAGCAGCCTTGGGGCTAGCGGGGCCTACGAGCAGTACTTC.

The chain couples TRBV2 to TRBJ2-2; 11 nucleotides match TRBD2. The germline V gene has CDR1 SNHLY and CDR2 FYNNEI. The V segment lost 1 base and the J segment 5 bases; nucleotides outside the gene matches: 9. The CDR3 covers 18 residues. The CDR3 nucleotides read TGTGCCAGCAGTGAAGGTTTTTTACTAGCGGGAGTAACCGGGGAGCTGTTTTTT. This gives the protein CASSEGFLLAGVTGELFF.

This chain links TRBV18 with TRBJ1-4; possibly TRBD1 for D (6 bases). There are 15 residues in the CDR3. Germline CDR1 KGHSH, CDR2 LQKENI. Trimming shortened V by 5 bases and J by 3 bases, and 13 bases separated the two germline ends. In DNA form, the CDR3 reads TGTGCCAGCTCATCCTCGGGGGCGCCTAATGAAAAACTGTTTTTT. This codes for CASSSSGAPNEKLFF. Full variable domain (missing parts from reference TRBV18 and TRBJ1-4): NAGVMQNPRHLVRRRGQEARLRCSPMKGHSHVYWYRQLPEEGLKFMVYLQKENIIDESGMPKERFSAEFPKEGPSILRIQQVVRGDSAAYFCASSSSGAPNEKLFFGSGTQLSVL.

This chain links TRBV4-1 with TRBJ2-5; 7 bases agree with TRBD1. This CDR3 has 16 amino acids. CDR1 and CDR2 (germline): MGHRA, YSYEKL. V was pared by 0 bases and J by 5 bases, with 9 bases of the junction left unmatched. The CDR3 loop reads CASSQEQGRLAETQYF. The CDR3 nucleotides read TGCGCCAGCAGCCAAGAACAGGGGCGCCTAGCCGAGACCCAGTACTTC.

This chain links TRBV4-3 with TRBJ2-7; possibly TRBD1 for D (5 bases). V was trimmed by 4 bases and J by 0 bases, leaving 13 bases between them. The CDR3 spans 15 residues. Germline V gene lookup returns CDR1 LGHNA and CDR2 YSLEER. CDR3: CASSPEGESSYEQYF. The CDR3 region has the DNA TGCGCCAGCAGCCCAGAAGGGGAAAGCTCCTACGAGCAGTACTTC.

This clone was detected only once. The V call is TRBV2, the J call TRBJ1-4; D ambiguous. Trimming took 0 bases from V and 8 from J, leaving 10 bases between them. Germline V gene lookup returns CDR1 SNHLY and CDR2 FYNNEI. The CDR3 extends over 14 amino acids. The CDR3 DNA follows: TGTGCCAGCAGTGAAGCGCGGGTTGGGGAAAAACTGTTTTTT. It yields the protein CASSEARVGEKLFF.

The chain couples TRBV18 to TRBJ2-4; D tentatively fits TRBD1 or TRBD2 (5 bases each). Trimming shortened V by 0 bases and J by 8 bases, and 11 bases separated the two germline ends. The CDR3 is 14 amino acids. CDR1 and CDR2 from the germline V gene are KGHSH and LQKENI. The CDR3 is CASSPPLGTHIQYF. As DNA, the CDR3 is TGTGCCAGCTCACCACCGTTAGGGACGCACATTCAGTACTTC. Full variable domain (remainder filled in from reference TRBV18 and TRBJ2-4): NAGVMQNPRHLVRRRGQEARLRCSPMKGHSHVYWYRQLPEEGLKFMVYLQKENIIDESGMPKERFSAEFPKEGPSILRIQQVVRGDSAAYFCASSPPLGTHIQYFGAGTRLSVL.

This clone was counted once. The chain carries TRBV27 and TRBJ2-4; 7 positions match TRBD1. There are 14 residues in the CDR3. With 5 bases clipped from V and 3 bases from J, the junction kept 4 bases outside the gene matches. Germline CDR1 MNHEY, CDR2 SMNVEV (reference sequence). The CDR3 DNA sequence: TGTGCCAGCAGTCCCCGGGACAGCAAAAACATTCAGTACTTC. Protein sequence: CASSPRDSKNIQYF.

The chain combines TRBV7-9 with TRBJ2-2; D gene ambiguous. Trimming took off 1 base at V and 7 bases at J, with 13 bases between the two ends. Germline V gene data show CDR1 as SEHNR and CDR2 as FQNEAQ (reference sequence). The CDR3 covers 15 residues. The CDR3: CASSLVDLPSGELFF. In DNA, the CDR3 is TGTGCCAGCAGCTTAGTCGACCTACCAAGCGGGGAGCTGTTTTTT.

This chain joins TRBV19 and TRBJ2-3; the D is unclear. The germline CDR1 and CDR2 sequences are LNHDA and SQIVND (reference sequence). V lost 3 bases and J lost 5, with 21 bases in between. This CDR3 is 17 amino acids long. CDR3 bases: TGTGCCAGTAGTATTGGAGATCTGGGGATCCGAGAAGATACGCAGTATTTT. Protein product: CASSIGDLGIREDTQYF.

In DNA form, the CDR3 reads TGTGCCAGCAGTTTATACAGCTTTGATACGCAGTATTTT. Amino acids: CASSLYSFDTQYF. This rearrangement joins TRBV27 to TRBJ2-3; no clear D. Germline CDR1 MNHEY, CDR2 SMNVEV (reference sequence). This CDR3 is 13 amino acids long. With 1 base removed from V and 6 bases from J, the gap between germline ends came to 8 bases.

The chain recombines TRBV15 with TRBJ1-5; D not certain. There are 15 residues in the CDR3. Trimming removed 3 bases from V and 4 bases from J, with 13 bases in between. Germline V gene data show CDR1 as LNHNV and CDR2 as YYDKDF (reference sequence). This CDR3 reads CATSRGKQENQPQHF. Here the CDR3 DNA reads TGTGCCACCAGCAGGGGGAAGCAGGAAAATCAGCCCCAGCATTTT.